Here is one TCR beta chain with its context. What it recognizes is unknown. The data stem from a study of shared clonotypes between healthy human individuals. Broader study findings: The generation probabilities recorded for non-shared clonotypes fell below those of clonotypes shared by all four donors. Several donors showed sharing of approximately 5% of naive CD4 clonotypes.

Assay: immunoSEQ multiplex PCR; the TCRdb copy retains only in-frame clones and omits some. The sample consists of over 1.4 million clones, more than 95% of them appearing once. The CDR3 runs to 12 residues. V was clipped by 5 bases and J by 7 bases; unmatched bases: 4. Germline loops: CDR1 SEHNR, CDR2 FQNEAQ (reference sequence). Material for sequencing was naive CD4+ T cells sorted from blood. Indicated subset: CD45RA+ positively selected. The chain links TRBV7-9 to TRBJ1-1, with TRBD1 matching 7 bases. This TCR derives from a man aged 25-40 years in good health. CDR3 bases: TGTGCCAGCAGCCTCGGACAGGTTGAAGCTTTCTTT. It is translated as CASSLGQVEAFF.